Here is one TCR beta chain with its context. This record comes from a study of blood T cell repertoires in COVID-19. CDR3 length: 15 residues. V dropped 1 base and J dropped 1; count of bases not matched to a gene: 1. Germline-derived CDR1 and CDR2 are SGHTA and FQGNSA. Profiling relied on immunoSEQ multiplex PCR, and the TCRdb table lists in-frame clones only, not all of them. This sample has more than 25,000 clones; 80% to 90% occur once, and the top ten carry about 3.2%. The chain links TRBV7-2 to TRBJ2-5, with 9 positions matching TRBD2. The sample was peripheral blood. This receptor was taken from a human donor in a cohort sampled during active COVID-19. CDR3: CASSLGGGAQETQYF. The CDR3 nucleotides are TGTGCCAGCAGCTTAGGCGGGGGGGCCCAAGAGACCCAGTACTTC. Filled out from reference TRBV7-2 and TRBJ2-5, the complete variable domain reads GAGVSQSPSNKVTEKGKDVELRCDPISGHTALYWYRQSLGQGLEFLIYFQGNSAPDKSGLPSDRFSAERTGGSVSTLTIQRTQQEDSAVYLCASSLGGGAQETQYFGPGTRLLVL.